The clone carrying this T cell receptor beta chain was detected a few times. What it binds is not known. This sample was taken from a study of T-cell memory formation after mild COVID-19. Whole-study context: Clusters of TCRs were largely donor specific. Study conclusions and caveats: Clones shrinking between day 15 and 85 showed a balanced CD4/CD8 split, and those that grew later tilted toward CD4+. Second-wave clones that peaked on day 37 lacked confirmed SARS-CoV-2 specificity. Prior to infection, memory already included some responding clones, suggesting cross-reactive memory joined.

The germline V and J ends were trimmed by 0 bases and 7 bases, with 9 bases remaining between them. Germline lookup yields CDR1 SGHTA and CDR2 FQGNSA. This CDR3 is 14 amino acids long. TCRdb processed the 5' RACE reads anew with MiXCR; each CDR3 protein has one entry. The sample carries about 170,000 distinct CDR3 sequences, 10% to 15% recorded once. This sequence joins TRBV7-2 and TRBJ1-4, with D unclear. The sample taken for sequencing was PBMCs or a T cell subset sorted from them (not recorded which). This TCR was sampled from a man between 18 and 35 years old who had mild COVID-19 (a few samples of this study predate the infection). Cell type and time point are not known. The CDR3 bases are TGTGCCAGCAGCTTAGCGTCGTGGAGTGAAAAACTGTTTTTT. Protein sequence: CASSLASWSEKLFF.